This is a list of T cell receptor beta chains from one sample in a study of graft-versus-host responses after intestinal transplantation. The assay was immunoSEQ multiplex PCR, and TCRdb's table has in-frame clones only and misses some. Of 93,000 or so clones detected, 90% to 95% appear once; the ten largest clones hold 0.95% to 1.5%. These receptors have no known antigen. The material sequenced was unstimulated CD8+ T cells sorted from spleen or lymph node cells, taken before intestinal transplant. These receptors all stem from a human donor who received an intestinal transplant. Both conserved end residues are trimmed from each CDR3.

cdr3_aa: ASSQNPLGTENTEAF; v_call: TRBV4-1; j_call: TRBJ1-1
cdr3_aa: ASSPGDSNQPQH; v_call: TRBV18; j_call: TRBJ1-5
cdr3_aa: ASSQGETGQGNEQY; v_call: TRBV4-1; j_call: TRBJ2-7
cdr3_aa: AWGALGGAHTGELF; v_call: TRBV2; j_call: TRBJ2-2
cdr3_aa: ASGFPTLNTGELF; v_call: TRBV12-5; j_call: TRBJ2-2
cdr3_aa: ASSASASSGELF; v_call: TRBV7-9; j_call: TRBJ2-2
cdr3_aa: ASSSVGQGSEKLF; v_call: TRBV5-5; j_call: TRBJ1-4
cdr3_aa: ASSLVESGANVLT; v_call: TRBV5-5; j_call: TRBJ2-6
cdr3_aa: ATFRVGAGGFYEQY; v_call: TRBV13; j_call: TRBJ2-7
cdr3_aa: ASSLGHRTYEQY; v_call: TRBV11-2; j_call: TRBJ2-7
cdr3_aa: ASSLSTGPYEQY; v_call: TRBV27; j_call: TRBJ2-7
cdr3_aa: ATGNYSYEQY; v_call: TRBV5-1; j_call: TRBJ2-7
cdr3_aa: ASSSLPGGGELF; v_call: TRBV27; j_call: TRBJ2-2
cdr3_aa: ASSPRIGPRDTEAF; v_call: TRBV11-2; j_call: TRBJ1-1
cdr3_aa: ATSTGGGSAYEQY; v_call: TRBV15; j_call: TRBJ2-7
cdr3_aa: ASKLGGNTEAF; v_call: TRBV5-1; j_call: TRBJ1-1
cdr3_aa: ATGNTPGGIDNEQF; v_call: TRBV15; j_call: TRBJ2-1
cdr3_aa: ASSLQALNSPLH; v_call: TRBV5-1; j_call: TRBJ1-6
cdr3_aa: SAPVQGASGYT; v_call: TRBV29-1; j_call: TRBJ1-2
cdr3_aa: ASSPVKLHEQY; v_call: TRBV18; j_call: TRBJ2-7
cdr3_aa: ASSDVGQY; v_call: TRBV2; j_call: TRBJ2-7
cdr3_aa: ASRRMGTEAF; v_call: TRBV13; j_call: TRBJ1-1
cdr3_aa: ASSSSPGQGATEAF; v_call: TRBV5-1; j_call: TRBJ1-1
cdr3_aa: ASSEIKNTEAF; v_call: TRBV2; j_call: TRBJ1-1
cdr3_aa: ASSPPPTDWSSYEQY; v_call: TRBV5-6; j_call: TRBJ2-7
cdr3_aa: ASSVNGEMNTEAF; v_call: TRBV9; j_call: TRBJ1-1
cdr3_aa: ASSSNRELEF; v_call: TRBV7-9; j_call: TRBJ2-1
cdr3_aa: ASSYSGTFNYGYT; v_call: TRBV6-5; j_call: TRBJ1-2